These T cell receptor beta chains were read from a single sample in a study of cytomegalovirus exposure and HLA in healthy donors. The method was immunoSEQ multiplex PCR; TCRdb's version includes in-frame clones alone and lacks a portion of them. The sample has roughly 100,000 clones, 70% to 80% seen once. The sample comprised PBMCs. The receptor source for this set is a male donor in good health and CMV-seropositive. Both conserved end residues are part of each CDR3. A D gene is named only where the DNA matches it firmly. Not all rows give a size; the values are once, few, many and, for expanded clones, a class.

V gene,J gene,clone size,D gene,CDR3 DNA,CDR3 protein
TRBV7-3,TRBJ2-7,.,.,TGTGCCAGCAGCTCCGGTGGAGGCTACGAGCAGTACTTC,CASSSGGGYEQYF
TRBV25-1,TRBJ2-1,few,TRBD2,TGTGCCAGCAGTGAATTAATTAGCGGGCGCCATGAGCAGTTCTTC,CASSELISGRHEQFF
TRBV4-2,TRBJ2-1,.,TRBD2,TGTGCCAGCCGCCGGGATAGCGGGAGGGCCGTCTCCTACAATGAGCAGTTCTTC,CASRRDSGRAVSYNEQFF
TRBV27,TRBJ2-7,.,.,TGTGCCAGCAGGACACGCTCAGCCCACGAGCAGTACTTC,CASRTRSAHEQYF
TRBV7-6,TRBJ2-7,.,.,TGTGCCAGCAGCTTTACAGGCCCACGGGACGAGCAGTACTTC,CASSFTGPRDEQYF
TRBV11-1,TRBJ2-7,.,TRBD1,TGTGCCAGCAGGTATAGGGACAGTCCCTACGAGCAGTACTTC,CASRYRDSPYEQYF
TRBV7-9,TRBJ1-3,.,.,TGTGCCAGCAGCTTAGTCCAGGGCTCCTCTGGAAACACCATATATTTT,CASSLVQGSSGNTIYF
TRBV7-3,TRBJ2-2,.,TRBD2,TGTGCCAGCAGCTCCGGGACTAGGTCCACCGGGGAGCTGTTTTTT,CASSSGTRSTGELFF
TRBV28,TRBJ2-7,.,TRBD2,TGTGCCAGCATTTTAGCGGGAGGGCCGGGCGAGCAGTACTTC,CASILAGGPGEQYF
TRBV7-2,TRBJ2-5,.,TRBD1,TGTGCCAGTAGCAGGGGGTACCAAGAGACCCAGTACTTC,CASSRGYQETQYF
TRBV9,TRBJ2-1,.,.,TGTGCCAGCAGCGTAGGGGGCGGACCCTACAATGAGCAGTTCTTC,CASSVGGGPYNEQFF
TRBV9,TRBJ1-1,few,TRBD1,TGTGCCAGCAGCGCAATGACAGGGGCCAATGAAGCTTTCTTT,CASSAMTGANEAFF
TRBV27,TRBJ1-1,once,.,TGTGCCAGCAGTCCGAATACAGGGCACAACACTGAAGCTTTCTTT,CASSPNTGHNTEAFF
TRBV5-1,TRBJ2-3,.,TRBD1,TGCGCCAGCAGCATTGACAGGGGCGCCACAGATACGCAGTATTTT,CASSIDRGATDTQYF
TRBV4-1,TRBJ1-5,.,.,TGCGCCAGCAGCCAAGGTAGGGGGTTGCGGAATCAGCCCCAGCATTTT,CASSQGRGLRNQPQHF
TRBV19,TRBJ2-5,.,.,TGTGCCAGTAGTTCCCCCCCGGAGCAAGAGACCCAGTACTTC,CASSSPPEQETQYF
TRBV11-2,TRBJ1-4,once,TRBD1,TGTGCCAGCAGCTATAATACAGGGGGCTTAAATGAAAAACTGTTTTTT,CASSYNTGGLNEKLFF
TRBV5-1,TRBJ1-2,few,TRBD1,TGCGCCAGCAGCGAGGGACAGGGGCTGGGCTACACCTTC,CASSEGQGLGYTF
TRBV5-6,TRBJ1-2,.,.,TGTGCCAGCAGCTTTAAGCGAAGAAACTATGGCTACACCTTC,CASSFKRRNYGYTF
TRBV5-8,TRBJ2-2,.,.,TGTGCCAGCAGCTCCTTGGCGGGACCGAACACCGGGGAGCTGTTTTTT,CASSSLAGPNTGELFF
TRBV7-2,TRBJ2-2,.,TRBD2,TGTGCCAGCAGCTTGGGACTACTAACCGGGGAGCTGTTTTTT,CASSLGLLTGELFF
TRBV5-5,TRBJ2-1,.,TRBD2,TGTGCCAGCAGCCCCGGGGTAGCGGGTGGTAATGAGCAGTTCTTC,CASSPGVAGGNEQFF
TRBV27,TRBJ2-7,.,.,TGTGCCAGCAGTCCGGGGGAGCCCTTTGAGCAGTACTTC,CASSPGEPFEQYF
TRBV27,TRBJ2-1,few,.,TGTGCCAGCAGTTTTTCGAGCTCCTACAATGAGCAGTTCTTC,CASSFSSSYNEQFF
TRBV7-7,TRBJ2-1,.,TRBD2,TGTGCTAGCAGCTCCGGGGGGTACAATGAGCAGTTCTTC,CASSSGGYNEQFF
TRBV7-2,TRBJ2-2,.,.,TGTGCCAGCACCCCTAGGAACACCGGGGAGCTGTTTTTT,CASTPRNTGELFF
TRBV19,TRBJ2-2,.,.,TGTGCCAGTAGTAGCCCAGGGGTCACCGGGGAGCTGTTTTTT,CASSSPGVTGELFF
TRBV28,TRBJ2-4,.,.,TGTGCCAGCAGTTTAGCAGGGGCAGCCAAAAACATTCAGTACTTC,CASSLAGAAKNIQYF
TRBV19,TRBJ2-7,.,.,TGTGCCAGTAGTCGGGGGACCACTTTCAGCTACGAGCAGTACTTC,CASSRGTTFSYEQYF
TRBV7-9,TRBJ2-7,.,.,TGTGCCAGCAGCTTTGACAGGATGAACGAGCAGTACTTC,CASSFDRMNEQYF
TRBV5-4,TRBJ2-1,.,TRBD2,TGTGCCAGCAGCTTGGCCCGGGGTAGCGGGAACCCCGGAGGATATGAGCAGTTCTTC,CASSLARGSGNPGGYEQFF
TRBV4-2,TRBJ2-3,.,TRBD1,TGTGCCAGCAGCCAAGAGACAGGGGGCGCGGCAGATACGCAGTATTTT,CASSQETGGAADTQYF
TRBV5-1,TRBJ1-1,.,.,TGCGCCAGCAGCTTTCGCCTTGAGAGCGACCAAGCTTTCTTT,CASSFRLESDQAFF
TRBV27,TRBJ1-2,.,.,TGTGCCAGCAGTTTCAGAGGGGGAAATGGCTACACCTTC,CASSFRGGNGYTF
TRBV10-3,TRBJ2-3,.,.,TGTGCCATCAGTGAGGGGCAGGACACAGATACGCAGTATTTT,CAISEGQDTDTQYF
TRBV19,TRBJ2-1,few,TRBD2,TGTGCCAGTAGTCAACAGACTAGCGGGAGTACCTACAATGAGCAGTTCTTC,CASSQQTSGSTYNEQFF
TRBV7-2,TRBJ1-2,few,TRBD1,TGTGCCAGCAGCTCCTCGACAGGGTATGGCTACACCTTC,CASSSSTGYGYTF
TRBV7-7,TRBJ2-2,.,.,TGTGCTAGCAGCCCTGGACAAAGGGCCGGGGAGCTGTTTTTT,CASSPGQRAGELFF
TRBV19,TRBJ2-1,.,TRBD1,TGTGCCAGTAGTATGGGCAGGGGGTGGAATGAGCAGTTCTTC,CASSMGRGWNEQFF
TRBV9,TRBJ2-5,.,TRBD2,TGTGCCAGCAGCTCCCGAGGACTAGTAGACGAGACCCAGTACTTC,CASSSRGLVDETQYF
TRBV20-1,TRBJ2-5,few,.,TGCAGTGCTAGCCGCCAAGAGACCCAGTACTTC,CSASRQETQYF
TRBV9,TRBJ2-1,.,.,TGTGCCAGCAGCGAAGGGGGAGCCTTCTACAATGAGCAGTTCTTC,CASSEGGAFYNEQFF
TRBV5-1,TRBJ1-2,.,.,TGCGCCAGCAGCTTGGAGAGCGGACAGATGAAATACACCTTC,CASSLESGQMKYTF
TRBV19,TRBJ1-2,few,.,TGTGCCAGTAGGCCCCCGGGGGGGCCGGGACGCGGCTACACCTTC,CASRPPGGPGRGYTF
TRBV4-1,TRBJ1-1,.,.,TGCGCCAGCAGCCCCGGACAGAACATGAACACTGAAGCTTTCTTT,CASSPGQNMNTEAFF
TRBV19,TRBJ1-5,few,.,TGTGCCAGTAGTCCCCTCTTTGGCAGTTCCCAGCATTTT,CASSPLFGSSQHF
TRBV7-2,TRBJ2-3,.,TRBD2,TGTGCCAGCAGCCCAGATAGCGGGAGGGGCACAGATACGCAGTATTTT,CASSPDSGRGTDTQYF
TRBV19,TRBJ2-5,.,.,TGTGCCAGTAGTATCGGGGGAGAGACCCAGTACTTC,CASSIGGETQYF
TRBV7-3,TRBJ2-1,.,.,TGTGCCAGCAGCCCTCAGGGGATCGGGATGGATGGGGGTGAGCAGTTCTTC,CASSPQGIGMDGGEQFF
TRBV10-3,TRBJ2-5,once,.,TGTGCCATCAGTCGGACATCCCCAGGGGAGACCCAGTACTTC,CAISRTSPGETQYF
TRBV4-3,TRBJ1-5,.,.,TGCGCCAGCAGCCAAGTAAGAGGCCAGCCCCAGCATTTT,CASSQVRGQPQHF
TRBV10-1,TRBJ2-7,.,TRBD1,TGCGCCAGCAGCAACAGGGGAACGGGATTCATCTACGAGCAGTACTTC,CASSNRGTGFIYEQYF